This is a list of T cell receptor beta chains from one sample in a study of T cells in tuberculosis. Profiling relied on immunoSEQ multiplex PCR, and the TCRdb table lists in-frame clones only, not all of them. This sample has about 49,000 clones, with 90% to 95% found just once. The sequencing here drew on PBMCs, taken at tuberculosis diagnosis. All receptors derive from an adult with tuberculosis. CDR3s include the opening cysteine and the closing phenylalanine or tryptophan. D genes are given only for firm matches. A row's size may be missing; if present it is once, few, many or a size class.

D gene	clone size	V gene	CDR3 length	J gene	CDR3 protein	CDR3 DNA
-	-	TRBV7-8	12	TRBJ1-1	CASSQGFTEAFF	TGTGCCAGCAGCCAGGGTTTCACTGAAGCTTTCTTT
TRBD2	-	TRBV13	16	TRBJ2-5	CASSPGLAGVAETQYF	TGTGCCAGCAGCCCGGGACTAGCGGGAGTAGCTGAGACCCAGTACTTC
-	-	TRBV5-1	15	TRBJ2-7	CASSLSSGSSYEQYF	TGCGCCAGCAGCTTGTCCAGCGGCAGCTCCTACGAGCAGTACTTC
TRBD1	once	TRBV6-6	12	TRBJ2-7	CASRTGLYEQYF	TGTGCCAGCAGGACAGGGTTATACGAGCAGTACTTC
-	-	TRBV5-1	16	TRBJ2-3	CASSLGGLTRLDTQYF	TGCGCCAGCAGCTTGGGCGGACTAACGAGACTAGATACGCAGTATTTT
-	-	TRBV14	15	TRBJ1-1	CASSQVRGGNTEAFF	TGTGCCAGCAGCCAAGTCCGCGGGGGGAACACTGAAGCTTTCTTT
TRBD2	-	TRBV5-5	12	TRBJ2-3	CASSDPGLAMYF	TGTGCCAGCAGCGACCCGGGACTAGCGATGTATTTT
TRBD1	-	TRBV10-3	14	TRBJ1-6	CAISRTGRNSPLHF	TGTGCCATCAGTCGGACAGGCCGTAATTCACCCCTCCACTTT
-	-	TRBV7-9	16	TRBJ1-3	CASSLSRQGAGNTIYF	TGTGCCAGCAGCTTAAGCCGGCAGGGCGCTGGAAACACCATATATTTT
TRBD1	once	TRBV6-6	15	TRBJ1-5	CASSSPGQGGQPQHF	TGTGCCAGCAGTTCACCGGGACAGGGAGGGCAGCCCCAGCATTTT
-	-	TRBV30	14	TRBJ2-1	CAWSVAVSYNEQFF	TGTGCCTGGAGTGTAGCGGTATCCTACAATGAGCAGTTCTTC
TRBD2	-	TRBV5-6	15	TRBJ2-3	CASSLFVGGVDTQYF	TGTGCCAGCAGCTTGTTTGTGGGAGGGGTAGATACGCAGTATTTT
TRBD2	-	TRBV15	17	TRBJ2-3	CATSRDGASGISDTQYF	TGTGCCACCAGCAGAGATGGTGCTAGCGGCATTTCAGATACGCAGTATTTT
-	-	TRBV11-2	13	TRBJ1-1	CASSPTANTEAFF	TGTGCCAGCAGCCCAACAGCGAACACTGAAGCTTTCTTT
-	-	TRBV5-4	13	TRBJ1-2	CASTPGGDYGYTF	TGTGCCAGCACCCCGGGGGGAGATTATGGCTACACCTTC
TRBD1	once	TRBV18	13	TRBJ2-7	CASSLGQAGEQYF	TGTGCCAGCTCACTTGGACAGGCCGGCGAGCAGTACTTC
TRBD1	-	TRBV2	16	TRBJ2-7	CASSEGNRGPSYEQYF	TGTGCCAGCAGTGAAGGCAACAGGGGACCTTCCTACGAGCAGTACTTC
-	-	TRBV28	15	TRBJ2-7	CASSLSTDNSYEQYF	TGTGCCAGCAGTTTATCTACGGACAACTCCTACGAGCAGTACTTC
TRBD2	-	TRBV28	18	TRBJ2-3	CASNSPGLAGGNADTQYF	TGTGCCAGCAATTCCCCGGGACTAGCGGGAGGTAACGCAGATACGCAGTATTTT
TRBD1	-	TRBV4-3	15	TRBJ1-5	CASSQEYRGGQPQHF	TGCGCCAGCAGCCAAGAATACAGGGGGGGCCAGCCCCAGCATTTT
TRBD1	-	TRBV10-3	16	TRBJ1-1	CAISGPRDREGTEAFF	TGTGCCATCAGTGGGCCCCGGGACAGGGAGGGCACTGAAGCTTTCTTT
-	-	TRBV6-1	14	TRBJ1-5	CASSEFQLNQPQHF	TGTGCCAGCAGTGAATTCCAACTAAATCAGCCCCAGCATTTT
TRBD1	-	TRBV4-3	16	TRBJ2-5	CASSPQYQGVEETQYF	TGCGCCAGCAGCCCGCAGTACCAGGGGGTCGAGGAGACCCAGTACTTC
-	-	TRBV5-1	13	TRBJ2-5	CASSIGQQETQYF	TGCGCCAGCAGCATTGGACAGCAAGAGACCCAGTACTTC
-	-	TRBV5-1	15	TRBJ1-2	CASSPEGQLGDGYTF	TGCGCCAGCAGCCCGGAGGGGCAGCTGGGGGATGGCTACACCTTC
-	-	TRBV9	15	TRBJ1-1	CASSAQIQENTEAFF	TGTGCCAGCAGCGCGCAAATCCAGGAGAACACTGAAGCTTTCTTT
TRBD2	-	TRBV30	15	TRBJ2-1	CAWTRLAGTYNEQFF	TGTGCCTGGACCCGACTAGCGGGGACCTACAATGAGCAGTTCTTC
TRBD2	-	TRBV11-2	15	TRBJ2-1	CASSLGLAGNNEQFF	TGTGCCAGCAGCTTAGGACTAGCGGGCAACAATGAGCAGTTCTTC
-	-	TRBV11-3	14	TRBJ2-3	CASSLGRGTDTQYF	TGTGCCAGCAGCTTAGGTCGGGGCACAGATACGCAGTATTTT
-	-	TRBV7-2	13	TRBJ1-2	CASSLAGGYGYTF	TGTGCCAGCAGCTTAGCCGGCGGATATGGCTACACCTTC
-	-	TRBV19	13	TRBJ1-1	CASLLQGSTEAFF	TGTGCCAGTCTTCTTCAGGGGAGCACTGAAGCTTTCTTT